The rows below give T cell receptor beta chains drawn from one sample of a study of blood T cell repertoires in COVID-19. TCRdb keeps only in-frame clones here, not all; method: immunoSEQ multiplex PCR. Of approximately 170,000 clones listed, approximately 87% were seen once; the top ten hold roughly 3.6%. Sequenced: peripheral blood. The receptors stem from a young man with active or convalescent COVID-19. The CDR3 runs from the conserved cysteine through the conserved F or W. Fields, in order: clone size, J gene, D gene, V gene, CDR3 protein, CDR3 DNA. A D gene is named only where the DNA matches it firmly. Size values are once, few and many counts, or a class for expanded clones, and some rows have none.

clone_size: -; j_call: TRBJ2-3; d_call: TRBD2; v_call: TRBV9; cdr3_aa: CASSVRLAGNTQYF; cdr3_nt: TGTGCCAGCAGCGTTCGACTAGCAGGGAATACGCAGTATTTT
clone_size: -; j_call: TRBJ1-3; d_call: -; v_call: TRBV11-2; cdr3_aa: CASSLGTNSGNTIYF; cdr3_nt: TGTGCCAGCAGCTTAGGGACAAACTCTGGAAACACCATATATTTT
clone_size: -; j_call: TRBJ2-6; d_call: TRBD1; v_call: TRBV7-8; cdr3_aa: CASTRDREVGANVLTF; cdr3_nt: TGTGCCAGCACCCGGGACAGGGAGGTGGGGGCCAACGTCCTGACTTTC
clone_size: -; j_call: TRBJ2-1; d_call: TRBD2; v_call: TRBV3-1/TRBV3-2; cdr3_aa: CASSRRSGGGNEQFF; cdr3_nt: TGTGCCAGCAGCCGCAGAAGTGGGGGGGGCAATGAGCAGTTCTTC
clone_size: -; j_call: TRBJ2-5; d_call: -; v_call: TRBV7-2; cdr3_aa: CASSFVAVQQETQYF; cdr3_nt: TGTGCCAGCAGCTTTGTAGCGGTCCAACAAGAGACCCAGTACTTC
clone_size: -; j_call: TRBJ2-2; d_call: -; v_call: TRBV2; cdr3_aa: CASRGSDRPTGELFF; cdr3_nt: TGTGCCAGCAGAGGTTCGGACAGACCCACCGGGGAGCTGTTTTTT
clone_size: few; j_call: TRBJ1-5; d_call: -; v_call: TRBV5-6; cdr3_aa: CASSSGHQPQHF; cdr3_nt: TGTGCCAGCTCGTCAGGGCACCAGCCCCAGCATTTT
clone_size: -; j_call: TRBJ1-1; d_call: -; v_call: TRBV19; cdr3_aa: CASSIGRGIANTEAFF; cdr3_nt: TGTGCCAGTAGTATAGGGAGGGGAATTGCGAACACTGAAGCTTTCTTT
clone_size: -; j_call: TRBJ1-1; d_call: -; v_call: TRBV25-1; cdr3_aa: CASSGTTRTGNTEAFF; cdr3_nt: TGTGCCAGCAGTGGGACCACGAGAACAGGGAACACTGAAGCTTTCTTT
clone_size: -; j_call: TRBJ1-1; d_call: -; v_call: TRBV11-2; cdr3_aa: CASSSDWNTEAFF; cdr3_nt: TGTGCCAGCAGCTCGGACTGGAACACTGAAGCTTTCTTT
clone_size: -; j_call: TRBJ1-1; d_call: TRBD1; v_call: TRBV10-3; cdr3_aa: CAIRRWTGVVTEAFF; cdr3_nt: TGTGCCATCAGGAGGTGGACAGGAGTTGTCACTGAAGCTTTCTTT
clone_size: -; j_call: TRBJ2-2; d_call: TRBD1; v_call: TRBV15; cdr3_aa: CATSRDLGTGGTGELFF; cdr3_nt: TGTGCCACCAGCAGAGATCTCGGGACAGGGGGGACCGGGGAGCTGTTTTTT
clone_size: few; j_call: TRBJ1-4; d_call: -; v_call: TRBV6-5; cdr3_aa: CASVRSTNEKLFF; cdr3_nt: TGTGCCAGCGTGAGATCAACTAATGAAAAACTGTTTTTT
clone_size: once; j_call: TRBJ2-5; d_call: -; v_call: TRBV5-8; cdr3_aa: CASSLEGTGEETQYF; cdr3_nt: TGTGCCAGCAGCTTGGAGGGTACGGGGGAAGAGACCCAGTACTTC
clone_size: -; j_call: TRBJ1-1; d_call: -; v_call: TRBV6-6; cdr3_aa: CASSPGGLRNTEAFF; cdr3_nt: TGTGCCAGCAGCCCCGGAGGGTTACGAAACACTGAAGCTTTCTTT
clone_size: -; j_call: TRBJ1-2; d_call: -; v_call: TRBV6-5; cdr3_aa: CASSSWSGEYGYTF; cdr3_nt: TGTGCCAGCAGTTCCTGGTCAGGGGAATATGGCTACACCTTC
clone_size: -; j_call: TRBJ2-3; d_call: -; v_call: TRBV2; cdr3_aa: CASSGLTRSTDTQYF; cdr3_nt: TGTGCCAGCAGTGGACTCACGAGGAGCACAGATACGCAGTATTTT
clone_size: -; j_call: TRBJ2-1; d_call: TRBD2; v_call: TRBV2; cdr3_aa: CASMEGRASEQFF; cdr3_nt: TGTGCCAGCATGGAGGGGAGGGCCTCTGAGCAGTTCTTC
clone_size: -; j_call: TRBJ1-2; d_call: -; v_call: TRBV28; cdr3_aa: CASTDPGRAYGYTF; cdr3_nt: TGTGCCAGCACCGATCCAGGGAGGGCCTATGGCTACACCTTC
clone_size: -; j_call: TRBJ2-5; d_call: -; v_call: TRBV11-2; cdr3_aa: CASSLLETQYF; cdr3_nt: TGTGCCAGCAGCTTACTGGAGACCCAGTACTTC
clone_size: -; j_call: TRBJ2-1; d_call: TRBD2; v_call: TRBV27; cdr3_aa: CASSYRHRTSGGKTYNEQFF; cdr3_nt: TGTGCCAGCAGTTACCGACACCGGACTAGCGGGGGGAAGACCTACAATGAGCAGTTCTTC
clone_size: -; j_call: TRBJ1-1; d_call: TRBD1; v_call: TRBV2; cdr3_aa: CASRGPTGRREAFF; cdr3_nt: TGTGCCAGCAGGGGTCCGACAGGGCGGCGTGAAGCTTTCTTT
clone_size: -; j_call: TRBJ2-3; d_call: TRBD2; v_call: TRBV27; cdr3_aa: CASSLTAGGTRNTDTQYF; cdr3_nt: TGTGCCAGCAGTTTAACTGCGGGGGGCACCAGAAACACAGATACGCAGTATTTT
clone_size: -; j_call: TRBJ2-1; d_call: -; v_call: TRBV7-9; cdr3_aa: CASSFGSDEQFF; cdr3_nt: TGTGCCAGCAGCTTTGGGAGCGATGAGCAGTTCTTC
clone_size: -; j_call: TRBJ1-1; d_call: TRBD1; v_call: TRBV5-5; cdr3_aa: CASSLIQGDSTEAFF; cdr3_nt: TGTGCCAGCAGCTTGATACAGGGGGATAGCACTGAAGCTTTCTTT
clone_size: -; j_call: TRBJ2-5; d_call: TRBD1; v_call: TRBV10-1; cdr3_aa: CASSEDRGGWETQYF; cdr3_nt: TGCGCCAGCAGTGAGGACAGGGGAGGTTGGGAGACCCAGTACTTC
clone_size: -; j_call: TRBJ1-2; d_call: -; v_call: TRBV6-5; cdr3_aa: CASSTGPEGYTF; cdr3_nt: TGTGCCAGCAGTACAGGGCCTGAGGGCTACACCTTC
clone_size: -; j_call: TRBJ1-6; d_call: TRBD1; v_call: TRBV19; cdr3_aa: CARARDRNSPLHF; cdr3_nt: TGTGCCAGGGCCCGGGACAGAAATTCACCCCTCCACTTT
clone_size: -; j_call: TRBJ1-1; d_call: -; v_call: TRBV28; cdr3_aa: CASSLAGSSEAFF; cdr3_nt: TGTGCCAGCAGTTTAGCGGGGTCCTCTGAAGCTTTCTTT
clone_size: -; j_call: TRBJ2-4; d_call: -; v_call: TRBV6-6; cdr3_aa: CASSYSDTFKNIQYF; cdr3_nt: TGTGCCAGCAGTTACTCGGACACCTTCAAAAACATTCAGTACTTC
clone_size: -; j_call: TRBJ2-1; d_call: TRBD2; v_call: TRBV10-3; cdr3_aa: CATEGLAGNNEQFF; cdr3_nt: TGTGCCACCGAGGGACTAGCGGGGAACAATGAGCAGTTCTTC
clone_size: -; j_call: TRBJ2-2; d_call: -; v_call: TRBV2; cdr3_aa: CASSDWAPWNTGELFF; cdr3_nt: TGTGCCAGCAGTGACTGGGCGCCCTGGAACACCGGGGAGCTGTTTTTT
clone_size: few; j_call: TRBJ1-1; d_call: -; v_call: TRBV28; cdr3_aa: CASSLLEGMNTEAFF; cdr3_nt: TGTGCCAGCAGTTTATTGGAGGGGATGAACACTGAAGCTTTCTTT
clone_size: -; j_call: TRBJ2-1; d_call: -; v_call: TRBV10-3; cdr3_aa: CAISDPPRRGRKAYNEQFF; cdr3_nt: TGTGCCATCAGTGACCCCCCCCGGAGGGGGCGAAAGGCGTATAATGAGCAGTTCTTC
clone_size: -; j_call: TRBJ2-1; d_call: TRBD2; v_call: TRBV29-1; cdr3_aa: CSARLAGAYYNEQFF; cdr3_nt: TGCAGCGCTAGACTAGCGGGAGCCTACTACAATGAGCAGTTCTTC
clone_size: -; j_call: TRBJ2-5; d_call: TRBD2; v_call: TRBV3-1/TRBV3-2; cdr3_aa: CASSRQPAGQETQYF; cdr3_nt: TGTGCCAGCAGCCGGCAACCAGCGGGGCAAGAGACCCAGTACTTC
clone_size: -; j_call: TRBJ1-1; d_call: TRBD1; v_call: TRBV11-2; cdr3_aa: CASSLAGGNTEAFF; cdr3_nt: TGTGCCAGCAGCTTAGCAGGGGGGAACACTGAAGCTTTCTTT
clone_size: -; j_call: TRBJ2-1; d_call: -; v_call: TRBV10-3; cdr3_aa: CAITGAPHNEQFF; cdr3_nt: TGTGCCATCACAGGGGCCCCCCACAATGAGCAGTTCTTC
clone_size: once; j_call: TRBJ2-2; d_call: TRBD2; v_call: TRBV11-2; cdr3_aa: CASSLVPSGSRVGELFF; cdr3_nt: TGTGCCAGCAGCTTAGTCCCTAGCGGGAGTAGGGTCGGGGAGCTGTTTTTT
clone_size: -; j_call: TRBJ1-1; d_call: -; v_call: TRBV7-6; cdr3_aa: CASSLGRTLMNTEAFF; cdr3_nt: TGTGCCAGCAGCTTAGGCCGGACACTGATGAACACTGAAGCTTTCTTT
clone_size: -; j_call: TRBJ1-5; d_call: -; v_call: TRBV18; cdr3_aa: CASSLGGGNQPQHF; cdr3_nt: TGTGCCAGCTCGCTAGGGGGGGGAAATCAGCCCCAGCATTTT
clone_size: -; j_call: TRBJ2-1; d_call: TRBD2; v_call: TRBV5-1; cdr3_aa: CASSQGTSAYNEQFF; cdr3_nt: TGCGCCAGCAGCCAAGGGACTAGCGCCTACAATGAGCAGTTCTTC
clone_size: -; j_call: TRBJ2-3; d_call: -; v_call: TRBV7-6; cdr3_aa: CASSLGPDTQYF; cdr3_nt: TGTGCCAGCAGCTTAGGGCCAGATACGCAGTATTTT
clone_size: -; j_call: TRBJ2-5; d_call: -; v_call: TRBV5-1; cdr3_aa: CASSLGGTTQETQYF; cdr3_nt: TGCGCCAGCAGTTTGGGCGGGACGACCCAAGAGACCCAGTACTTC
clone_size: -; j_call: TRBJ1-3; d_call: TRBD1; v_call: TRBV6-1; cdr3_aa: CASSQDRAGNTIYF; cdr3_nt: TGTGCCAGCAGTCAGGACAGGGCTGGAAACACCATATATTTT
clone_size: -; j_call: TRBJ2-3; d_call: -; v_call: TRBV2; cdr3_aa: CASRLLAQEGDTQYF; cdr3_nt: TGTGCCAGCAGATTACTCGCTCAGGAGGGGGATACGCAGTATTTT